This T cell receptor (beta chain) emerged from a study of shared clonotypes between healthy human individuals. Generated by immunoSEQ multiplex PCR, the TCRdb table keeps only in-frame clones and is missing some. The profile shows millions of clones, more than 80% of them singletons. This clone was observed once. The V gene's germline CDR1 is WNHNN and CDR2 SYGVQD (reference sequence). The CDR3 is 14 amino acids. Between the trimmed V and J ends, which lost 2 bases and 2 bases, there was a span of 7 bases. The specimen sequenced was naive CD4+ T cells sorted from blood. This sample's subset: CD45RA+ positively selected. The chain has TRBV10-1 and TRBJ2-1; D is perhaps TRBD2 (6 bases). The sequence came from a man between 18 and 35 years old in good health. In DNA, the CDR3 is TGCGCCAGCAGTGAGACGGGGGCCTACAATGAGCAGTTCTTC. Its protein product is CASSETGAYNEQFF.